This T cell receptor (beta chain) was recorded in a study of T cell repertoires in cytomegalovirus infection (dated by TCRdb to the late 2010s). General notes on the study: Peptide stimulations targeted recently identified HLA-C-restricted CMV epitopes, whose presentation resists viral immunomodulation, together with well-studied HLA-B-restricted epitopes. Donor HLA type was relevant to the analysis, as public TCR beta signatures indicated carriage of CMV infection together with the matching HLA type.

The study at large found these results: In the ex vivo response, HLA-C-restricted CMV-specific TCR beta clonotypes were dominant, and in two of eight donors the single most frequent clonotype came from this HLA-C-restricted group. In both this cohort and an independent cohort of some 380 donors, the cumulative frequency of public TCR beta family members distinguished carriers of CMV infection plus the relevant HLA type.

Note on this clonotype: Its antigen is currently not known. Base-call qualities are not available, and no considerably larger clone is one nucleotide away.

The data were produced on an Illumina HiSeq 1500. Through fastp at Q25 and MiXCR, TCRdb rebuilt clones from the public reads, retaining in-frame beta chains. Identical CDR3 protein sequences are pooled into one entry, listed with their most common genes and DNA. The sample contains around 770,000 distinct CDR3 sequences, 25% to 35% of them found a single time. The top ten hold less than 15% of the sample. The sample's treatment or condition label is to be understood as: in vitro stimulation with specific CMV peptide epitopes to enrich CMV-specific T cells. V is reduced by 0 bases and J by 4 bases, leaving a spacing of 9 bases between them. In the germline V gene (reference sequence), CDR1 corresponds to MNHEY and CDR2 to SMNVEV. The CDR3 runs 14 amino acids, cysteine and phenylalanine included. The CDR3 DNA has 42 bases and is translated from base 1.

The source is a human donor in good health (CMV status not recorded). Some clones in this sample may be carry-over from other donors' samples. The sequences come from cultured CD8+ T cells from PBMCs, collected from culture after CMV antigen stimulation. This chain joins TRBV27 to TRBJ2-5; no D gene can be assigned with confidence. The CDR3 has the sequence CASSLSSLGETQYF. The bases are TGTGCCAGCAGTTTATCGAGTTTGGGAGAGACCCAGTACTTC.